This TCR beta chain was sequenced during a study of T cell changes during pregnancy in multiple sclerosis. TCRdb keeps only in-frame clones here, not all; method: immunoSEQ multiplex PCR. The sample carries about 28,000 clones, 89% recorded once. Trimming cost V 1 base and J 0 bases, with 12 bases left between them. The CDR3 spans 16 residues. Germline CDR1 and CDR2: SGHRS and YFSETQ. The rearrangement uses TRBV5-1 and TRBJ2-3, with D possibly matching TRBD1 (6 bases). This receptor was identified in a female donor with multiple sclerosis, enrolled in a pregnancy study. This sample comprised CD4+ T cells from peripheral blood mononuclear cells, obtained in the second trimester of pregnancy. DNA for the CDR3: TGCGCCAGCAGCTTGAACCAGGGGTATAGCACAGATACGCAGTATTTT. Amino acids: CASSLNQGYSTDTQYF.